The text below deals with one T cell receptor beta chain. These data originate in a study of blood T cell repertoires in COVID-19. Assay: immunoSEQ multiplex PCR; the TCRdb copy retains only in-frame clones and omits some. The table includes about 310,000 clones, approximately 89% detected once. Germline V gene sequence: CDR1 PRHDT, CDR2 FYEKMQ (reference sequence). The CDR3 is 14 amino acids. V was pared by 7 bases and J by 7 bases, with 12 bases of the junction left unmatched. The rearrangement joins TRBV13 to TRBJ1-1; 7 bases match TRBD1. This clonotype was sampled from a woman aged 25 to 39 who had recovered from COVID-19. Sequencing was carried out using PBMCs or T cells enriched from blood (not recorded which). The CDR3 DNA follows: TGTGCCAGCACCAAAGGTACAGGGGTAGTTGAAGCTTTCTTT. It codes for CASTKGTGVVEAFF.